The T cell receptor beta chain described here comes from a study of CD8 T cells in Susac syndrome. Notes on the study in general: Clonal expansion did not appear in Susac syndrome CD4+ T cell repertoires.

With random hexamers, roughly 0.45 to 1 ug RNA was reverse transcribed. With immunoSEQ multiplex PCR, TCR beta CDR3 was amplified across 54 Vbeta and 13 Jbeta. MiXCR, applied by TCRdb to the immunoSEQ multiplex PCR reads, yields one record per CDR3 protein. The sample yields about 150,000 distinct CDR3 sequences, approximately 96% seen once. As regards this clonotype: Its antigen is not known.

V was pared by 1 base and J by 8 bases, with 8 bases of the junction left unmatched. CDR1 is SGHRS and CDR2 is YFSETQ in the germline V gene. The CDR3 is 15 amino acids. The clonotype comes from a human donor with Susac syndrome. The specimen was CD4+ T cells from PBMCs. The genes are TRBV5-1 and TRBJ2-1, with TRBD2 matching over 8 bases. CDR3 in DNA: TGCGCCAGCAGCTTGTCGGCGGGAGGAAGGGATGAGCAGTTCTTC. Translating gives CASSLSAGGRDEQFF.